These T cell receptor beta chains were read from a single sample in a study of graft-versus-host responses after intestinal transplantation. Sequencing used immunoSEQ multiplex PCR; TCRdb keeps in-frame clones, though not all of them. The sample consists of some 8,700 clones, approximately 74% of them appearing once. Sequencing used ileum tissue, obtained 494 days after intestinal transplant. The receptor set was obtained from a human patient who received an intestinal transplant, so some T cells may come from the graft donor. Each CDR3 is given with its conserved first and last residue. Each record gives: J gene, clone size, V gene, D gene, CDR3 protein, CDR3 DNA. The D gene is left open where the match is weak. Where a row states a size, it is once, few, many or the class of an expanded clone; other rows omit it.

>TRBJ1-5|once|TRBV21-1|.
CASSSYRATKGLSNQPQHF
TGTGCCAGCAGCTCATACAGGGCTACGAAAGGACTTAGCAATCAGCCCCAGCATTTT
>TRBJ1-2|.|TRBV6-5|TRBD1
CASSGHGQGSYGYTF
TGTGCCAGCAGTGGGCATGGACAGGGGTCGTATGGCTACACCTTC
>TRBJ2-2|.|TRBV7-7|TRBD2
CASSLAAGLTGELFF
TGTGCTAGCAGCTTAGCAGCGGGGCTCACCGGGGAGCTGTTTTTT
>TRBJ1-2|.|TRBV25-1|.
CASSEYNLDNYGYTF
TGTGCCAGCAGTGAATATAACTTGGACAACTATGGCTACACCTTC
>TRBJ1-6|.|TRBV6-5|.
CASSYSTARWALHF
TGTGCCAGCAGTTACTCGACGGCTCGGTGGGCCCTCCACTTT
>TRBJ2-3|.|TRBV7-9|TRBD2
CASSLLAGADTQYF
TGTGCCAGCAGCTTACTAGCGGGAGCAGATACGCAGTATTTT
>TRBJ1-5|.|TRBV7-6|.
CASSLTGNQPQHF
TGTGCCAGCAGCTTGACAGGCAATCAGCCCCAGCATTTT
>TRBJ1-5|few|TRBV25-1|TRBD1
CASSERGQGTRPGQPQHF
TGTGCCAGCAGTGAACGGGGACAGGGGACACGTCCGGGACAGCCCCAGCATTTT
>TRBJ2-1|.|TRBV9|.
CASSVNGRGADEQFF
TGTGCCAGCAGCGTAAACGGGAGAGGGGCGGATGAGCAGTTCTTC
>TRBJ1-3|.|TRBV6-5|.
CASSYSTAPGNTIYF
TGTGCCAGCAGTTACTCGACAGCACCAGGAAACACCATATATTTT
>TRBJ2-1|.|TRBV5-1|TRBD2
CASSSGGANNEQFF
TGCGCCAGCAGCAGCGGGGGGGCCAACAATGAGCAGTTCTTC
>TRBJ1-2|.|TRBV30|TRBD1
CAWSASGTANYGYTF
TGTGCCTGGAGTGCATCCGGGACAGCTAACTATGGCTACACCTTC
>TRBJ2-3|.|TRBV5-1|TRBD2
CASSLALAGGWNTQYF
TGCGCCAGCAGCTTGGCCCTAGCGGGAGGGTGGAATACGCAGTATTTT
>TRBJ1-3|.|TRBV18|.
CASSPGQSSSGNTIYF
TGTGCCAGCTCACCGGGGCAGTCTAGCTCTGGAAACACCATATATTTT
>TRBJ1-6|.|TRBV7-9|.
CASSNRGAGNNSPLHF
TGTGCCAGCAGTAACCGGGGGGCAGGCAATAATTCACCCCTCCACTTT
>TRBJ2-7|.|TRBV27|.
CASSFSVGREQYF
TGTGCCAGCAGTTTTAGCGTGGGCCGCGAGCAGTACTTC
>TRBJ1-1|.|TRBV28|.
CASSFGFKNTEAFF
TGTGCCAGCAGTTTTGGTTTCAAGAACACTGAAGCTTTCTTT
>TRBJ2-2|once|TRBV7-9|TRBD1
CASSSRDRGDTGKLFF
TGTGCCAGCAGCTCCCGGGACAGGGGGGACACCGGGAAGCTGTTTTTT
>TRBJ2-6|.|TRBV2|TRBD1
CASRETGAGANVLTF
TGTGCCAGCAGGGAAACAGGGGCAGGGGCCAACGTCCTGACTTTC
>TRBJ2-5|.|TRBV5-4|TRBD2
CASSPAGGPTRETQYF
TGTGCCAGCAGCCCAGCGGGAGGGCCGACTAGGGAGACCCAGTACTTC
>TRBJ2-2|few|TRBV11-3|.
CASSPWGTGELFF
TGTGCCAGCAGCCCCTGGGGTACCGGGGAGCTGTTTTTT
>TRBJ2-3|once|TRBV9|TRBD1
CASSGQGSTDTQYF
TGTGCCAGCAGCGGACAGGGAAGCACAGATACGCAGTATTTT
>TRBJ2-3|.|TRBV5-1|TRBD2
CASSFRLAGVGDTQYF
TGCGCCAGCAGCTTTAGACTAGCGGGAGTTGGAGATACGCAGTATTTT
>TRBJ2-4|.|TRBV29-1|TRBD1
CSTRGQGLAKNIQYF
TGCAGCACACGGGGACAGGGCCTAGCCAAAAACATTCAGTACTTC
>TRBJ2-5|medium-sized|TRBV19|.
CASSIGRETQYF
TGTGCCAGTAGTATAGGGCGGGAGACCCAGTACTTC
>TRBJ2-3|.|TRBV6-5|TRBD2
CASSSREVTDTQYF
TGTGCCAGCAGTTCGCGGGAGGTGACAGATACGCAGTATTTT
>TRBJ2-1|few|TRBV5-6|.
CASSLISSANNEQFF
TGTGCCAGCAGCTTGATCTCTAGCGCCAACAATGAGCAGTTCTTC
>TRBJ1-1|.|TRBV11-2|.
CASSRDRLNTEAFF
TGTGCCAGCAGCCGAGACAGGTTGAACACTGAAGCTTTCTTT
>TRBJ1-1|.|TRBV10-1|TRBD1
CATPTGGVFTEAFF
TGCGCCACCCCGACAGGGGGCGTATTCACTGAAGCTTTCTTT
>TRBJ2-5|.|TRBV7-7|TRBD2
CASSVGTSTETQYF
TGTGCTAGCAGCGTAGGGACTAGCACAGAGACCCAGTACTTC
>TRBJ2-1|.|TRBV10-2|TRBD2
CASSEGSGRAGSYNEQFF
TGCGCCAGCAGTGAGGGTAGCGGGAGGGCCGGGTCCTACAATGAGCAGTTCTTC
>TRBJ1-4|.|TRBV4-2|TRBD1
CASSPTGGRNEKLFF
TGTGCCAGCAGTCCCACAGGGGGACGAAATGAAAAACTGTTTTTT
>TRBJ2-5|few|TRBV19|TRBD2
CASSVLAGAIGETQYF
TGTGCCAGTAGTGTACTAGCGGGCGCCATCGGGGAGACCCAGTACTTC
>TRBJ2-3|.|TRBV4-1|.
CASSQAFRERVDTQYF
TGCGCCAGCAGCCAAGCCTTCCGGGAACGGGTAGATACGCAGTATTTT
>TRBJ2-1|.|TRBV30|TRBD2
CAWSVLAGRNEQFF
TGTGCCTGGAGTGTACTAGCGGGGAGGAATGAGCAGTTCTTC
>TRBJ1-6|few|TRBV5-1|TRBD1
CASSLLQGKESPLHF
TGCGCCAGCAGCTTGTTACAGGGGAAAGAATCACCCCTCCACTTT
>TRBJ1-1|few|TRBV19|TRBD1
CASRPTGRTTEAFF
TGTGCCAGTAGGCCGACAGGGCGGACCACTGAAGCTTTCTTT
>TRBJ2-7|.|TRBV10-3|.
CAIRGGSVGEQYF
TGTGCCATCAGGGGGGGATCAGTGGGCGAGCAGTACTTC
>TRBJ2-2|.|TRBV6-5|.
CASSYASGVRTGELFF
TGTGCCAGCAGTTACGCCTCTGGGGTGAGGACCGGGGAGCTGTTTTTT
>TRBJ2-1|.|TRBV9|.
CASSRLGDFPYNEQFF
TGTGCCAGCAGTCGCCTGGGGGACTTCCCCTACAATGAGCAGTTCTTC
>TRBJ2-5|.|TRBV4-1|.
CASSQDYSSSETQYF
TGCGCCAGCAGCCAGGATTATAGTAGTTCGGAGACCCAGTACTTC
>TRBJ2-5|.|TRBV11-2|TRBD1
CASSSLGRGTQETQYF
TGTGCCAGCAGCTCGCTGGGCAGGGGGACCCAAGAGACCCAGTACTTC
>TRBJ2-5|.|TRBV19|TRBD2
CASSIVLAGETQYF
TGTGCCAGTAGTATAGTGCTAGCGGGGGAGACCCAGTACTTC
>TRBJ2-7|once|TRBV2|.
CASSSAYGALYEQYF
TGTGCCAGCAGTTCGGCCTACGGGGCTCTCTACGAGCAGTACTTC
>TRBJ2-5|few|TRBV4-1|TRBD1
CASSQVLPTGGFRETQYF
TGCGCCAGCAGCCAAGTACTTCCGACAGGGGGCTTTCGGGAGACCCAGTACTTC
>TRBJ2-3|few|TRBV7-9|TRBD2
CASSRLAGTQYF
TGTGCCAGCAGTAGACTAGCGGGTACGCAGTATTTT
>TRBJ1-2|.|TRBV6-5|.
CASSYNQGTLGYGYTF
TGTGCCAGCAGTTACAACCAGGGGACCCTAGGGTATGGCTACACCTTC
>TRBJ2-2|.|TRBV11-2|TRBD2
CASSLFLQTHSGEAGELFF
TGTGCCAGCAGCTTATTCCTTCAAACTCATAGCGGGGAGGCCGGGGAGCTGTTTTTT
>TRBJ2-5|.|TRBV7-3|.
CASSMKGGETQYF
TGTGCCAGCAGCATGAAGGGAGGCGAGACCCAGTACTTC